The 3 T cell receptor beta chains below come from one sample, sequenced in a study of radiotherapy plus CTLA-4 blockade in lung cancer (dated by TCRdb to 2016 to 2019). Libraries were built with the immunoSEQ multiplex PCR assay. Not all clones reach the TCRdb copy of this immuneACCESS table, which keeps in-frame sequences only. Checked studies attribute under half of the gap to unresolved V genes and leave the rest unexplained. The sample table records fewer than 140,000 clones; under 90% of these occur just once. Less than 2.5% of the sample lies in the top ten. The sample consisted of peripheral blood, taken from a patient treated with radiotherapy plus ipilimumab. Receptors were obtained from a human donor with non-small cell lung cancer that progressed on radiotherapy plus ipilimumab. Some clones in this sample may be carry-over from other donors' samples.

In its sample, this clone was seen once. The V call is TRBV29-1, the J call TRBJ1-2; 10 bases line up with TRBD1. The V and J ends lost 7 bases and 6 bases, in that order; junction bases with no gene match: 5. CDR1 is SQVTM and CDR2 is ANQGSEA in the germline V gene. The CDR3 is made up of 12 amino acids. CDR3 residues: CSGRTGGDGYTF. Here the CDR3 DNA reads TGCAGCGGAAGGACAGGGGGAGATGGCTACACCTTC.

This chain connects TRBV2 to TRBJ1-4; tentatively, D is TRBD1 (5 bases). Trimming left V 5 bases short and J 6 bases short, with 13 bases between. The CDR3 is 14 residues long. CDR1 and CDR2 from the germline V gene are SNHLY and FYNNEI. This CDR3 reads CASSFRGGDEKLFF. In nucleotides, the CDR3 is TGTGCCAGCAGTTTCCGGGGGGGTGATGAAAAACTGTTTTTT.

This clone has only one observation. V is TRBV30 and J is TRBJ1-2, with 7 bases identical to TRBD1. In germline, CDR1 is GTSNPN, CDR2 SVGIG (reference sequence). J gave up 5 bases and V 5 bases, and 5 bases lay outside the gene matches. The CDR3 has 12 residues. The CDR3 DNA reads as TGTGCCTGGGTCGACAGGGAGTATGGCTACACCTTC. Encoded protein: CAWVDREYGYTF. The complete variable domain, with remaining parts taken from reference TRBV30 and TRBJ1-2, reads SQTIHQWPATLVQPVGSPLSLECTVEGTSNPNLYWYRQAAGRGLQLLFYSVGIGQISSEVPQNLSASRPQDRQFILSSKKLLLSDSGFYLCAWVDREYGYTFGSGTRLTVV.